The 18 T cell receptor beta chains presented below share a single source sample, sequenced in a study of shared clonotypes between healthy human individuals. Measured with immunoSEQ multiplex PCR; TCRdb has only the in-frame clones, and not every one. This sample carries about 600,000 clones, more than 95% of them seen once, and the ten largest clones take around 0.057%. Specimen: naive CD4+ T cells sorted from blood. Described subset: CD45RA+ positively selected. These TCRs come from a woman aged 25 to 39 in good health.

The chain carries TRBV7-9 and TRBJ1-5; D is uncertain. Germline values: CDR1 SEHNR, CDR2 FQNEAQ (reference sequence). Trimming removed 2 bases at V and 5 bases at J, with 4 bases between. This CDR3 is 12 amino acids long. CDR3 in amino acids: CASSLRDQPQHF. In DNA, the CDR3 is TGTGCCAGCAGCTTAAGAGATCAGCCCCAGCATTTT. The variable domain in full, completed from reference TRBV7-9 and TRBJ1-5, reads DTGVSQNPRHKITKRGQNVTFRCDPISEHNRLYWYRQTLGQGPEFLTYFQNEAQLEKSRLLSDRFSAERPKGSFSTLEIQRTEQGDSAMYLCASSLRDQPQHFGDGTRLSIL.

The chain combines TRBV15 with TRBJ2-3; 8 bases fit TRBD1. The trim removed 5 bases at V and 0 bases at J, leaving 7 bases unmatched. CDR3 length: 16 residues. Germline CDR1 reads LNHNV; CDR2 reads YYDKDF (reference sequence). The CDR3 reads CATSGPGQESTDTQYF. CDR3 in DNA: TGTGCCACCAGCGGCCCGGGACAGGAGAGCACAGATACGCAGTATTTT.

The V gene is TRBV27, the J gene TRBJ2-4; D might be TRBD1 or TRBD2, each matching 5 bases. This CDR3 region has 14 residues. Germline-derived CDR1 and CDR2 are MNHEY and SMNVEV (reference sequence). V lost 6 bases and J lost 4, with 13 bases in between. The CDR3 protein is CASSLRDGKNIQYF. The CDR3 DNA reads as TGTGCCAGCAGCCTAAGGGACGGGAAAAACATTCAGTACTTC.

The chain employs TRBV5-1 and TRBJ2-5, with 10 positions matching TRBD2. There are 15 residues in the CDR3. Unmatched junction bases numbered 10, after V lost 6 bases and J lost 5 bases. The germline V gene encodes CDR1 SGHRS and CDR2 YFSETQ. CDR3 region: CASTRTSGNGETQYF. The CDR3 DNA reads as TGCGCCAGCACCCGGACTAGCGGTAACGGGGAGACCCAGTACTTC. The whole variable domain, filled in from reference TRBV5-1 and TRBJ2-5, reads KAGVTQTPRYLIKTRGQQVTLSCSPISGHRSVSWYQQTPGQGLQFLFEYFSETQRNKGNFPGRFSGRQFSNSRSEMNVSTLELGDSALYLCASTRTSGNGETQYFGPGTRLLVL.

This clone was picked up one time. The gene calls are TRBV14 and TRBJ1-2, with D perhaps TRBD1 (6 bases). Germline-derived CDR1 and CDR2 are SGHDN and FVKESK. V shed 0 bases and J shed 7 bases, with 18 bases lying between them. This CDR3 has 16 amino acids. The CDR3 reads CASSQEWNRAIGGYTF. Written as DNA, the CDR3 is TGTGCCAGCAGCCAAGAATGGAACAGGGCCATCGGTGGCTACACCTTC.

The V call is TRBV7-9, the J call TRBJ1-1; the D gene is possibly TRBD1 (5 bases). Germline assignment: CDR1 SEHNR and CDR2 FQNEAQ (reference sequence). Trimming left V 5 bases short and J 1 base short, with 20 bases between. This CDR3 region has 17 residues. The CDR3 spells CASSPAFTSGTNTEAFF. In DNA, the CDR3 is TGTGCCAGCAGCCCTGCGTTTACCTCAGGGACGAACACTGAAGCTTTCTTT.

The gene calls are TRBV25-1 and TRBJ2-7; 12 bases are shared with TRBD2. The germline V gene has CDR1 MGHDK and CDR2 SYGVNS. The length of the CDR3 is 14 residues. Trimming took 4 bases from V and 3 from J; bases not matched to a gene: 1. This CDR3 is CASSAGLAGYEQYF. Here the CDR3 DNA reads TGTGCCAGCAGTGCGGGACTAGCGGGCTACGAGCAGTACTTC.

V and J are TRBV28 and TRBJ1-4, with D possibly being TRBD1 (5 bases). V was clipped by 4 bases and J by 7 bases, with 13 bases between them. Germline V lookup: CDR1 MDHEN, CDR2 SYDVKM. The CDR3 has 14 residues. CDR3 amino acids: CASSSGPWSEKLFF. Here the CDR3 DNA reads TGTGCCAGCAGTTCGGGGCCGTGGAGTGAAAAACTGTTTTTT.

J is TRBJ2-7 and V is TRBV5-1; 7 nucleotides line up with TRBD2. The CDR3 is 14 amino acids. With 3 bases clipped from V and 2 bases from J, the junction kept 5 bases outside the gene matches. Germline V gene lookup returns CDR1 SGHRS and CDR2 YFSETQ. CDR3 nucleotide sequence: TGCGCCAGCAGCTCCGGGACTAAACCCTACGAGCAGTACTTC. Translating gives CASSSGTKPYEQYF. The whole variable domain, filled in from reference TRBV5-1 and TRBJ2-7, reads KAGVTQTPRYLIKTRGQQVTLSCSPISGHRSVSWYQQTPGQGLQFLFEYFSETQRNKGNFPGRFSGRQFSNSRSEMNVSTLELGDSALYLCASSSGTKPYEQYFGPGTRLTVT.

Comments on this clone: The same CDR3 arises from other DNA sequences in this sample as well. The chain carries TRBV11-2 and TRBJ2-7, with TRBD1 matching 7 bases. Germline V gene lookup returns CDR1 SGHAT and CDR2 FQNNGV. This CDR3 contains 12 residues. V shed 3 bases and J 4 bases; nucleotides not matched to a gene: 0. CDR3 sequence (DNA): TGTGCCAGCAGCTTGACAGGGTACGAGCAGTACTTC. It encodes CASSLTGYEQYF.

This chain links TRBV11-2 with TRBJ1-5; weak D call: TRBD1 (6 bases). V was trimmed by 1 base and J by 3 bases, leaving 7 bases between them. CDR1 and CDR2 from the germline V gene are SGHAT and FQNNGV. The CDR3 runs to 14 residues. CDR3 amino acids: CASSLAGHNQPQHF. CDR3 bases: TGTGCCAGCAGCTTAGCGGGACACAATCAGCCCCAGCATTTT.

The chain is built from TRBV7-2 and TRBJ2-5; 12 nucleotides line up with TRBD2. The CDR3 length is 16 residues. J lost 1 base, V lost 5 bases, and 5 bases had no gene match. Per the germline V gene, CDR1 is SGHTA and CDR2 is FQGNSA. In DNA form, the CDR3 reads TGTGCCAGCAGCGTCCCTAGCGGGAGGGCCCAAGAGACCCAGTACTTC. Residues: CASSVPSGRAQETQYF.

The CDR3 DNA follows: TGCGCCAGCAGCTTGGCCCTGGGGCACGCCGGGGAGCTGTTTTTT. Translated: CASSLALGHAGELFF. The J gene is TRBJ2-2, the V gene TRBV5-1, with D tentatively TRBD1 (5 bases). The CDR3 has 15 residues. Per the germline V gene, CDR1 is SGHRS and CDR2 is YFSETQ. V was shortened by 0 bases and J by 6 bases, with 12 bases between the two germline ends.

V is TRBV6-4 and J is TRBJ2-7, with TRBD1 matching 7 bases. CDR1 MRHNA and CDR2 SNTAGT come from the germline V gene. The CDR3 loop spans 14 amino acids. V shed 7 bases, J shed 0 bases, and the junction held 6 bases outside the gene matches. CDR3 in amino acids: CASTGRDSSYEQYF. CDR3 in DNA: TGTGCCAGCACTGGCCGGGACAGCTCCTACGAGCAGTACTTC.

V gene TRBV15 combines with J gene TRBJ2-5; TRBD1 agrees at 9 bases. The CDR3 runs to 14 residues. Germline V gene sequence: CDR1 LNHNV, CDR2 YYDKDF (reference sequence). The J segment lost 3 bases and the V segment lost 3 bases, leaving 2 bases of the junction unmatched. The CDR3 loop is CATSRGQGEETQYF. As DNA, the CDR3 is TGTGCCACCAGCAGGGGACAGGGCGAAGAGACCCAGTACTTC.

The rearrangement uses TRBV19 and TRBJ1-5, with TRBD1 identical over 9 bases. Looked up from germline, CDR1 is LNHDA and CDR2 is SQIVND (reference sequence). This CDR3 comprises 14 residues. V shed 5 bases, J shed 7 bases, and the junction held 6 bases outside the gene matches. Here the CDR3 DNA reads TGTGCCAGTAGTGTCGGGACAGGGAGGCAGCCCCAGCATTTT. Translation: CASSVGTGRQPQHF.

This chain connects TRBV6-6 to TRBJ2-2; 12 bases match TRBD2. V was pared by 4 bases and J by 5 bases, with 5 bases of the junction left unmatched. There are 16 residues in the CDR3. CDR1 MNHNY and CDR2 SVGAGI come from the germline V gene (reference sequence). CDR3 protein: CASSSPTSGRTGELFF. CDR3 nucleotide sequence: TGTGCCAGCAGTTCCCCTACTAGCGGGAGGACCGGGGAGCTGTTTTTT.

J is TRBJ1-5 and V is TRBV5-8, with D perhaps matching TRBD1 (6 bases). Trimming left V 5 bases short and J 0 bases short, with 24 bases between. The CDR3 length is 19 residues. CDR1 is SGHTS and CDR2 is YDEGEE in the germline V gene. CDR3 region: CASSYVRDTRFYSNQPQHF. CDR3 nucleotides: TGTGCCAGCAGTTATGTACGGGACACCAGATTTTATAGCAATCAGCCCCAGCATTTT.